The rows below give T cell receptor beta chains drawn from one sample of a study of Ad26.COV2.S vaccination and SARS-CoV-2 variants. The data were produced by immunoSEQ multiplex PCR, yet TCRdb's version contains in-frame clones alone and is incomplete. The table records around 300,000 clones, 90% of them present only once. The sample was peripheral blood, taken in a trial of Ad26.COV2.S vaccine versus placebo. Receptors originate from a person between 18 and 65 years old who received the Ad26.COV2.S COVID-19 vaccine or a placebo. The CDR3 runs from the conserved cysteine through the conserved F or W. A D gene is named only where the DNA matches it firmly. Clone sizes are given selectively: once, few, many, or a class where the clone is expanded.

>TRBV30|TRBD1|NA|TRBJ2-5
CAWSRTGRETQYF
TGTGCCTGGAGTAGGACAGGCCGGGAGACCCAGTACTTC
>TRBV3-1/TRBV3-2|NA|NA|TRBJ1-5
CASSQDLRRDRGGNQPQHF
TGTGCCAGCAGCCAAGATCTAAGGAGGGATCGCGGGGGCAATCAGCCCCAGCATTTT
>TRBV18|NA|once|TRBJ1-1
CASSPRQSGKMNTEAFF
TGTGCCAGCTCACCACGGCAGAGCGGCAAAATGAACACTGAAGCTTTCTTT
>TRBV19|NA|NA|TRBJ2-3
CASSPSSTDTQYF
TGTGCCAGTAGTCCCTCTAGCACAGATACGCAGTATTTT
>TRBV30|NA|NA|TRBJ1-1
CAWSVLGNTEAFF
TGTGCCTGGAGTGTATTGGGGAACACTGAAGCTTTCTTT
>TRBV7-9|NA|NA|TRBJ1-1
CASSLQNTEAFF
TGTGCCAGCAGCTTACAGAACACTGAAGCTTTCTTT
>TRBV7-3|TRBD2|NA|TRBJ2-3
CASSSPPAGTSGRTDTQYF
TGTGCCAGCAGCTCACCCCCAGCCGGGACTAGCGGGAGAACAGATACGCAGTATTTT
>TRBV27|NA|NA|TRBJ1-2
CASSPGPLGYTF
TGTGCCAGCAGTCCCGGTCCCCTAGGCTACACCTTC
>TRBV5-1|NA|NA|TRBJ1-3
CASSLAGDNSGNTIYF
TGCGCCAGCAGCTTGGCAGGTGACAATTCTGGAAACACCATATATTTT
>TRBV29-1|NA|NA|TRBJ1-1
CSVVEGRDTEAFF
TGCAGCGTTGTAGAGGGAAGGGACACTGAAGCTTTCTTT
>TRBV16|NA|NA|TRBJ1-1
CASSLTQGLLNTEAFF
TGTGCCAGCAGCCTCACACAGGGACTGCTGAACACTGAAGCTTTCTTT
>TRBV19|NA|NA|TRBJ1-2
CASSILPGVEGYTF
TGTGCCAGTAGTATACTCCCGGGAGTCGAGGGCTACACCTTC
>TRBV5-1|TRBD2|few|TRBJ2-7
CASSLASDGGTYEQYF
TGCGCCAGCAGCTTGGCCAGTGACGGGGGGACGTACGAGCAGTACTTC
>TRBV12-5|TRBD1|once|TRBJ2-3
CASGLSQGAISTDTQYF
TGTGCTAGTGGTTTGTCGCAGGGGGCAATCAGCACAGATACGCAGTATTTT
>TRBV4-2|NA|NA|TRBJ2-3
CASSPWGGGQTDTQYF
TGTGCCAGCAGCCCGTGGGGAGGGGGTCAGACAGATACGCAGTATTTT
>TRBV29-1|NA|NA|TRBJ1-4
CSVENGFDNTNEKLFF
TGCAGCGTTGAAAACGGCTTTGACAACACTAATGAAAAACTGTTTTTT
>TRBV14|NA|NA|TRBJ1-4
CASSRPQGKVKEKLFF
TGTGCCAGCAGTCGCCCCCAGGGGAAGGTAAAGGAAAAACTGTTTTTT
>TRBV11-3|TRBD2|NA|TRBJ2-1
CASSLPGLGFYNEQFF
TGTGCCAGCAGCTTGCCAGGACTAGGTTTCTACAATGAGCAGTTCTTC
>TRBV6-5|NA|NA|TRBJ1-1
CATQPSGTEAFF
TGTGCCACCCAGCCCTCAGGGACTGAAGCTTTCTTT
>TRBV7-2|NA|NA|TRBJ2-2
CASSLIGGELFF
TGTGCCAGCAGCCTCATCGGCGGGGAGCTGTTTTTT
>TRBV3-1/TRBV3-2|NA|NA|TRBJ1-2
CASSQLLGILYYGYTF
TGTGCCAGCAGCCAACTTTTGGGTATCCTCTACTATGGCTACACCTTC
>TRBV9|NA|NA|TRBJ2-1
CASSPAYNEQFF
TGTGCCAGCAGCCCAGCCTACAATGAGCAGTTCTTC
>TRBV6-5|NA|few|TRBJ1-2
CASSYQRLAGYGYTF
TGTGCCAGCAGTTACCAGCGCCTTGCGGGCTATGGCTACACCTTC
>TRBV18|NA|NA|TRBJ2-3
CAVRGTEDTQYF
TGTGCCGTGCGCGGGACCGAGGATACGCAGTATTTT
>TRBV7-6|NA|NA|TRBJ1-1
CASTPMHQNTEAFF
TGTGCCAGCACCCCCATGCACCAGAACACTGAAGCTTTCTTT
>TRBV5-1|NA|NA|TRBJ2-1
CASSGGRHNEQFF
TGCGCCAGCAGCGGAGGACGGCACAATGAGCAGTTCTTC
>TRBV29-1|NA|NA|TRBJ2-1
CSVEDRGYEQFF
TGCAGCGTTGAAGACAGGGGTTATGAGCAGTTCTTC
>TRBV7-2|NA|NA|TRBJ1-1
CASSQDRSLGAFF
TGTGCCAGCAGCCAAGACAGGTCCCTCGGAGCTTTCTTT
>TRBV6-5|TRBD1|NA|TRBJ1-2
CASSRGQGVGYTF
TGTGCCAGCAGTAGGGGACAGGGAGTTGGCTACACCTTC
>TRBV27|TRBD2|few|TRBJ2-2
CASSPRGSGGPTAGELFF
TGTGCCAGCAGTCCCCGGGGTAGCGGGGGCCCTACCGCCGGGGAGCTGTTTTTT
>TRBV18|NA|NA|TRBJ2-3
CASSPTTDTQYF
TGTGCCAGCTCACCGACTACAGATACGCAGTATTTT
>TRBV13|NA|NA|TRBJ2-6
CASSLTSRGVSGANVLTF
TGTGCCAGCAGCTTAACCTCGCGAGGGGTCTCTGGGGCCAACGTCCTGACTTTC
>TRBV5-4|TRBD1|NA|TRBJ1-6
CASRHRDRAEGTSPLHF
TGTGCCAGCAGACACCGGGACAGGGCAGAAGGGACTTCACCCCTCCACTTT
>TRBV4-1|NA|NA|TRBJ1-1
CASSAPIGQTNTEAFF
TGCGCCAGCAGCGCTCCGATCGGACAGACGAACACTGAAGCTTTCTTT
>TRBV7-9|NA|few|TRBJ2-7
CASSPGGVTEGYF
TGTGCCAGCAGCCCTGGGGGCGTAACTGAGGGGTACTTC
>TRBV2|NA|NA|TRBJ1-1
CASTMGEGNTEAFF
TGTGCCAGCACCATGGGGGAGGGGAACACTGAAGCTTTCTTT
>TRBV9|NA|NA|TRBJ1-3
CASSAAGISGNTIYF
TGTGCCAGCAGCGCTGCAGGTATCTCTGGAAACACCATATATTTT
>TRBV19|NA|NA|TRBJ1-2
CASRLPGAVDYGYTF
TGTGCCAGTAGGTTGCCGGGGGCCGTCGACTATGGCTACACCTTC
>TRBV13|NA|NA|TRBJ1-1
CASSLGLDAINTEAFF
TGTGCCAGCAGCTTAGGCCTAGACGCGATTAACACTGAAGCTTTCTTT
>TRBV27|TRBD2|NA|TRBJ2-3
CASSFLAGVTDTQYF
TGTGCCAGCAGTTTCCTAGCGGGGGTCACAGATACGCAGTATTTT
>TRBV12-3/TRBV12-4|NA|NA|TRBJ2-1
CASSPATHNEQFF
TGTGCCAGCAGTCCAGCAACCCACAATGAGCAGTTCTTC